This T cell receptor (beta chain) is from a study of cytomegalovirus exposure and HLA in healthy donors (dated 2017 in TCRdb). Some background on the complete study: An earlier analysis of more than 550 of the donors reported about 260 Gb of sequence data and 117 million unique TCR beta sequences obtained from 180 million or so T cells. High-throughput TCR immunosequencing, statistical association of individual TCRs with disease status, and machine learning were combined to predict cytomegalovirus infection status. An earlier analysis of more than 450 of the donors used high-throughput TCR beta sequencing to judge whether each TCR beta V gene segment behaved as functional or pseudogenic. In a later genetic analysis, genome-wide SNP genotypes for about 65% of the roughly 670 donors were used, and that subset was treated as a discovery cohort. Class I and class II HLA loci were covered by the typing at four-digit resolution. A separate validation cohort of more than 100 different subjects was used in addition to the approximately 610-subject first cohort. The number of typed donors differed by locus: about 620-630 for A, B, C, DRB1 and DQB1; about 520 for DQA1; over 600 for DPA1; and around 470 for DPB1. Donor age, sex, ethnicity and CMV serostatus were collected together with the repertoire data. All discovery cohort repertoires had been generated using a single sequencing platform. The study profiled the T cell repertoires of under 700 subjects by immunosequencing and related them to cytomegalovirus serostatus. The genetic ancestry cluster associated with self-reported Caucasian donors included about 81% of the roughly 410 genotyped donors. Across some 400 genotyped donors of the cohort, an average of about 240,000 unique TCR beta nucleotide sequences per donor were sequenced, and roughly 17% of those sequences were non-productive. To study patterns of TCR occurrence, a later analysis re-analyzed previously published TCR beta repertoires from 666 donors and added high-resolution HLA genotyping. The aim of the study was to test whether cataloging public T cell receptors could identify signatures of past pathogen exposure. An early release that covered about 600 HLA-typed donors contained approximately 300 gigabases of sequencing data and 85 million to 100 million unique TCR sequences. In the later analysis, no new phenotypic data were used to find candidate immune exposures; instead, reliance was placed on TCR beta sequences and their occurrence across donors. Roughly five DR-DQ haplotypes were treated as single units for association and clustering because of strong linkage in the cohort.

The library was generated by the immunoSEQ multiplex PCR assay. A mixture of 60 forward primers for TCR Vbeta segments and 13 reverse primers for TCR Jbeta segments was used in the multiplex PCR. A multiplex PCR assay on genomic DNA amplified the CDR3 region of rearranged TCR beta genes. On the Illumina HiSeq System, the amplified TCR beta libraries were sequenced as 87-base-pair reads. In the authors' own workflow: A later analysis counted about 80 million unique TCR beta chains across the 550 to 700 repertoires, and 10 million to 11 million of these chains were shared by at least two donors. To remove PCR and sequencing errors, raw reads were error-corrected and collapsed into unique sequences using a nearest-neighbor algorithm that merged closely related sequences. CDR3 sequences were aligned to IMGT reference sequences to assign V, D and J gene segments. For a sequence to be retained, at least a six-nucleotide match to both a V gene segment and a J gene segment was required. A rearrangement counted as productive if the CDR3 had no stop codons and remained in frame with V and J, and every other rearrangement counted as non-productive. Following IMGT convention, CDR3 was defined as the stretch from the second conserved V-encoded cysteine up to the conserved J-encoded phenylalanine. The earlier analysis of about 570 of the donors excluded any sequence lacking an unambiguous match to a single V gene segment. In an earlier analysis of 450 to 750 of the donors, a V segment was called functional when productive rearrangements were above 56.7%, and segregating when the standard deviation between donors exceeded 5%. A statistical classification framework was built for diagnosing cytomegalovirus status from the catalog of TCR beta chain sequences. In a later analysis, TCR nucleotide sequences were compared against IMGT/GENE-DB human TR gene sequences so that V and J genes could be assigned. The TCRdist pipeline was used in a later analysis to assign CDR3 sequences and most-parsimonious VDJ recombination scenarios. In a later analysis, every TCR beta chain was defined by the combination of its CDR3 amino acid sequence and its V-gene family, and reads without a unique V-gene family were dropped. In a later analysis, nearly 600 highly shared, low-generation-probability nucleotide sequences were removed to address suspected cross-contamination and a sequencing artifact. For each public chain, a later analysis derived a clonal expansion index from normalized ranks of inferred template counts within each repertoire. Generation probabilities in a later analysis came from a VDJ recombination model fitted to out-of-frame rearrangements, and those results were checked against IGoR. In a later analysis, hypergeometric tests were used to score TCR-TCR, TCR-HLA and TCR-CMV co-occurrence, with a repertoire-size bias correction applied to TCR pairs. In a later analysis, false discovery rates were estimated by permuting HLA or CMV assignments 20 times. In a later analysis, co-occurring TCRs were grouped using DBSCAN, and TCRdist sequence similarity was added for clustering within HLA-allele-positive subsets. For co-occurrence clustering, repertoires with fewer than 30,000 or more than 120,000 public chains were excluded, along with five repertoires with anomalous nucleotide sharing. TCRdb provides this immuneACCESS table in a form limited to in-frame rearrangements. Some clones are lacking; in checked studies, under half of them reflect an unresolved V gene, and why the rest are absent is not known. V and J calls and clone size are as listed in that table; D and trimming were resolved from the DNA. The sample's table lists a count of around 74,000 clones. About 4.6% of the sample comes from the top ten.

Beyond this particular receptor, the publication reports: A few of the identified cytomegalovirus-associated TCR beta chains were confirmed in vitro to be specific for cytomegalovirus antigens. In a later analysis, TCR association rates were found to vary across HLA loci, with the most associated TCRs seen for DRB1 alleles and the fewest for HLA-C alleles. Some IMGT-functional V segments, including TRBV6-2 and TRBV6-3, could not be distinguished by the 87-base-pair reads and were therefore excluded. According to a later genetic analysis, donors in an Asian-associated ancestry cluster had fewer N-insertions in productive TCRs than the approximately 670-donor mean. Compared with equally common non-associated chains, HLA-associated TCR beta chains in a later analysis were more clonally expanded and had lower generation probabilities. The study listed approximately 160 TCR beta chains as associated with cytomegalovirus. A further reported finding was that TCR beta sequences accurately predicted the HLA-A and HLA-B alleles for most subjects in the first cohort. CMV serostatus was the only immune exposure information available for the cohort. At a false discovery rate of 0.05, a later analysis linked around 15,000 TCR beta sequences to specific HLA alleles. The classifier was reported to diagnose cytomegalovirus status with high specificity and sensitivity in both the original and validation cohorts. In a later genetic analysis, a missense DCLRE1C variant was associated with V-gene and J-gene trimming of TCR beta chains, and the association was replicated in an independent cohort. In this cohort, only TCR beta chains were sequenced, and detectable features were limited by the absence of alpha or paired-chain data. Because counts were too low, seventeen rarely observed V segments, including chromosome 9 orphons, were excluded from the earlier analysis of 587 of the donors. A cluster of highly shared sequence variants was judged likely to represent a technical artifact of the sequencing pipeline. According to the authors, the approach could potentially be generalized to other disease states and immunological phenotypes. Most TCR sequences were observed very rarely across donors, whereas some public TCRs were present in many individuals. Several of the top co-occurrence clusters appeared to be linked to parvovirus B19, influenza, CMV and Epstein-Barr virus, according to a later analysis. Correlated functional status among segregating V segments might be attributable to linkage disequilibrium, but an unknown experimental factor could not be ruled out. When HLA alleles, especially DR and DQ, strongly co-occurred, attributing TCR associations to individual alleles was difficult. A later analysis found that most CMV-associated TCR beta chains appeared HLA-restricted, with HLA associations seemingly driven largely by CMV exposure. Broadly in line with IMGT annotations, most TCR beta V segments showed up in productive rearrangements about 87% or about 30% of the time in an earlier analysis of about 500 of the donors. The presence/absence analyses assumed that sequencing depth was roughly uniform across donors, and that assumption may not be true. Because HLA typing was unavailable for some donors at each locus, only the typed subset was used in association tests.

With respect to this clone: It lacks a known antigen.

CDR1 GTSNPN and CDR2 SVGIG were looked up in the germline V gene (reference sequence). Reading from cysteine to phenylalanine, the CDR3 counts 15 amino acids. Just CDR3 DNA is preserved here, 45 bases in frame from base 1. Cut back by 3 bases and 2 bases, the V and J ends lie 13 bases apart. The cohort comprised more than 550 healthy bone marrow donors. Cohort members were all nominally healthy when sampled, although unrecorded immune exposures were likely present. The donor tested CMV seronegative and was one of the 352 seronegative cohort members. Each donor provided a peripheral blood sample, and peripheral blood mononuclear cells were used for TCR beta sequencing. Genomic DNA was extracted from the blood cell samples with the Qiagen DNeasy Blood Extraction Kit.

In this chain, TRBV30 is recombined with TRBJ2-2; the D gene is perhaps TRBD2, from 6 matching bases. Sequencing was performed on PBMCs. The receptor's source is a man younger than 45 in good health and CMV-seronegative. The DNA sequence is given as TGTGCCTGGAGATTGCGGGGACTCAACACCGGGGAGCTGTTTTTT. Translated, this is CAWRLRGLNTGELFF.